A single sample is the source of the 27 T cell receptor beta chains below, sequenced in a study of glioma-infiltrating T cells. TCR alpha and beta CDR3 regions were amplified from RNA using iRepertoire nested multiplex PCR. In TCRdb, the multiplex PCR reads were re-called with MiXCR into one record per CDR3 protein. Of under 200,000 distinct CDR3 sequences in the sample, around 45% were seen once. The sample taken for sequencing was glioma tissue, nonneoplastic brain tissue, or PBMCs (not recorded which). The receptors come from a human donor with low-grade glioma or glioblastoma, undergoing nonglioma brain surgery, or in good health (not recorded which).

For this clonotype: A read error may explain this, as a much larger clone is one base away. This chain connects TRBV20-1 to TRBJ2-1; no firm D call. Germline values: CDR1 DFQATT, CDR2 SNEGSKA (reference sequence). The CDR3 is 11 amino acids. The CDR3 nucleotides are TGCGGTGCTAGAGTAAGGGATGAGCAGTTCTTC. This gives the protein CGARVRDEQFF.

Note on this clonotype: This may be a read error: a much more frequent sequence differs by one nucleotide. V usage is TRBV3-1 and J usage is TRBJ2-5; D not resolved. This CDR3 has 13 residues. The germline V gene encodes CDR1 LGHDT and CDR2 YNNKEL (reference sequence). CDR3 sequence: CASSQVDGETKYF. CDR3 bases: TGTGCCAGCAGCCAAGTGGACGGAGAGACCAAGTACTTC.

This clonotype was seen repeatedly, ten times or more. The rearrangement uses TRBV27 and TRBJ2-7, with D unclear. The germline gives CDR1 MNHEY, CDR2 SMNVEV (reference sequence). This CDR3 has 12 residues. V was pared by 4 bases and J by 11 bases, with 15 bases between. The DNA of the CDR3 is TGTGCCAGCAGTTCGGTCTCCTCGGCGGAGTACTTC. Residues: CASSSVSSAEYF.

Comment on this clonotype: This sequence may be a read error, since a much larger clone differs from it by one base. The chain is built from TRBV28 and TRBJ2-7; the D gene is possibly TRBD1 (6 bases). This CDR3 comprises 14 residues. V dropped 9 bases and J dropped 0 bases, with 15 bases sitting between them. Germline CDR1 is MDHEN and CDR2 is SYDVKM. The DNA for the CDR3 is TGTGCCAGAAGTATCGGGACACTCTCCTACGAGCAGTACTTC. Its translation: CARSIGTLSYEQYF.

A note on this clonotype: This may be a read error, as it is one base from a much larger clone. CDR3 DNA sequence: TGTGCCAGCAGCTCGATAGCCTACAATGAGAAGTTCTTC. Translating gives CASSSIAYNEKFF. The chain recombines TRBV2 with TRBJ2-1, with D unresolved. The germline V gene encodes CDR1 SNHLY and CDR2 FYNNEI. The CDR3 has 13 residues.

This chain joins TRBV27 and TRBJ1-1; no reliable D call. The V end was cut by 6 bases, the J end by 0 bases, with 20 bases between. The CDR3 has 17 residues. Germline V gene sequence: CDR1 MNHEY, CDR2 SMNVEV (reference sequence). The CDR3: CASSRILDGLMNTEAFF. The CDR3 coding sequence is TGTGCCAGCAGCCGGATACTGGACGGATTAATGAACACTGAAGCTTTCTTT.

This clonotype was observed a few times. J is TRBJ1-6 and V is TRBV2; TRBD1 aligns across 7 bases. J lost 7 bases, V lost 6 bases, and 6 bases had no gene match. Germline CDR1 and CDR2: SNHLY and FYNNEI. The CDR3 has 14 amino acids. CDR3 loop: CASSSRGINSPLHF. For the CDR3, the DNA is TGTGCCAGCAGCAGCAGGGGGATCAATTCACCCCTCCACTTT. The whole variable domain, remainder taken from reference TRBV2 and TRBJ1-6, is EPEVTQTPSHQVTQMGQEVILRCVPISNHLYFYWYRQILGQKVEFLVSFYNNEISEKSEIFDDQFSVERPDGSNFTLKIRSTKLEDSAMYFCASSSRGINSPLHFGNGTRLTVT.

This clonotype has only one observation. Compared with germline, one end of the junction differs, possibly owing to a read error. V gene TRBV14 combines with J gene TRBJ2-7; D call uncertain. This CDR3 spans 14 amino acids. Germline CDR1 SGHDN, CDR2 FVKESK. CDR3 sequence reads: CASSQAQFSYDQYF. The CDR3 DNA sequence: TGTGCCAGCAGCCAAGCTCAGTTCTCCTACGATCAGTACTTC. The variable domain in full, with the rest retrieved from reference TRBV14 and TRBJ2-7, is EAGVTQFPSHSVIEKGQTVTLRCDPISGHDNLYWYRRVMGKEIKFLLHFVKESKQDESGMPNNRFLAERTGGTYSTLKVQPAELEDSGVYFCASSQAQFSYDQYFGPGTRLTVT.

As for this clonotype: A much bigger clone sits one base away, suggesting this may be a read error. The chain couples TRBV6-5 to TRBJ2-1, with D tentatively TRBD1 or TRBD2 (5 bases each). Looked up from germline, CDR1 is MNHEY and CDR2 is SVGAGI. The CDR3 covers 16 residues. The CDR3 nucleotides read TGTGCCAGCAGTTCCCTTTACGGGGACGCGGCCAATGAGCGGTTCTTC. It specifies CASSSLYGDAANERFF.

The table lists this clonotype with many counts. The chain links TRBV7-8 to TRBJ2-2; D is ambiguous. V was pared by 0 bases and J by 5 bases, with 7 bases between. Germline loops: CDR1 SGHVS, CDR2 FQNEAQ. This CDR3 region has 14 residues. This CDR3 reads CASSLALGTGELFF. CDR3 DNA: TGTGCCAGCAGCTTAGCGTTGGGAACCGGGGAGCTGTTTTTT. The variable domain in full, with the rest retrieved from reference TRBV7-8 and TRBJ2-2, is GAGVSQSPRYKVAKRGQDVALRCDPISGHVSLFWYQQALGQGPEFLTYFQNEAQLDKSGLPSDRFFAERPEGSVSTLKIQRTQQEDSAVYLCASSLALGTGELFFGEGSRLTVL.

V is TRBV12-3 or TRBV12-4 and J is TRBJ1-5, with TRBD1 matching 8 bases. CDR3 size: 12 residues. V lost 2 bases to trimming and J lost 12 bases; unmatched junction nucleotides: 3. Here the CDR3 reads CASSLRDRSQHF. In DNA, the CDR3 is TGTGCCAGCAGTTTACGGGACAGGAGCCAGCATTTT.

This clonotype was observed at least ten times. The chain couples TRBV11-2 to TRBJ2-5; D is perhaps TRBD1 (6 bases). Germline lookup yields CDR1 SGHAT and CDR2 FQNNGV. Deletions cut 2 bases from V and 8 bases from J, with 15 bases between. CDR3 size: 14 residues. The CDR3 sequence: CASSLQGMGSTQYF. In nucleotides, the CDR3 is TGTGCCAGCAGCTTACAGGGGATGGGTTCTACCCAGTACTTC.

This clonotype was seen a single time. A much larger clone lies one base from this, so it may be a read error. The J gene is TRBJ2-7, the V gene TRBV27, with D possibly matching TRBD1 (6 bases). Trimming removed 3 bases at V and 6 bases at J, with 24 bases between. The CDR3 spans 17 residues. Looked up from germline, CDR1 is MNHEY and CDR2 is SMNVEV (reference sequence). CDR3 residues: CASSFQSSGTRLLEQYF. CDR3 sequence (DNA): TGTGCCAGCAGTTTTCAGTCTTCCGGGACACGGTTACTCGAGCAGTACTTC.

About this clonotype: Since the CDR3 does not end with the conserved phenylalanine or tryptophan, this likely comes from a read error. V gene TRBV6-1 combines with J gene TRBJ1-2; D is uncertain. This CDR3 has 13 amino acids. Germline V gene lookup returns CDR1 MNHNS and CDR2 SASEGT. The chain's CDR3 is CASSEWQRYGYTL. DNA of the CDR3: TGCGCCAGCAGTGAATGGCAGCGCTATGGCTACACCCTC.

The chain employs TRBV12-3 or TRBV12-4 and TRBJ2-6; the D is unclear. V gave up 7 bases and J gave up 0 bases, with 7 bases separating them. The CDR3 has 14 amino acids. The CDR3 reads CASIISSGANVLTF. CDR3 nucleotide sequence: TGTGCCAGCATTATTAGCTCTGGGGCCAACGTCCTGACTTTC.

This clonotype was found once. One junction end does not reproduce the germline sequence, and a read error may be involved. This CDR3 is CASSEGRANRGQRQHF. CDR3 nucleotide sequence: TGTGCCAGCAGTGAAGGTCGGGCCAATCGGGGTCAGCGCCAGCACTTT. The V gene is TRBV6-1, the J gene TRBJ1-5; D remains unclear. Germline CDR1 reads MNHNS; CDR2 reads SASEGT. This CDR3 has 16 amino acids.

This clonotype was detected ten times or more. V usage is TRBV7-2 and J usage is TRBJ2-3, with TRBD2 matching over 10 bases. Trimming at V came to 3 bases and at J to 4 bases, leaving 1 base not matched to a gene. This CDR3 contains 14 residues. CDR1 is SGHTA and CDR2 is FQGNSA in the germline V gene. Here the CDR3 DNA reads TGTGCCAGCAGCTTTGGACTAGCGGCAGATACGCAGTATTTT. Protein sequence: CASSFGLAADTQYF.

This clonotype was recorded at least ten times. The chain uses TRBV29-1 and TRBJ2-3, with D possibly matching TRBD2 (6 bases). CDR1 and CDR2 (germline): SQVTM, ANQGSEA. The CDR3 runs to 12 residues. Trimming left V 5 bases short and J 4 bases short, with 10 bases between. The CDR3 sequence: CSVQTSSDTQYF. The CDR3 nucleotides are TGCAGCGTTCAGACTAGTTCAGATACGCAGTATTTT.

Regarding this clonotype: A read error may explain this, as a much larger clone is one base away. The chain has TRBV5-1 and TRBJ2-3; the D is unclear. This CDR3 has 14 residues. V lost 1 base and J lost 4, with 10 bases in between. The germline V gene encodes CDR1 SGHRS and CDR2 YFSETQ. The CDR3: CASSLNYPADTQYF. The CDR3 DNA follows: TGCGCCAGCAGCTTGAACTATCCTGCAGATACGCAGTATTTT.

As for this clonotype: One base away lies a much larger clone, so this may be a sequencing read error. The V call is TRBV2, the J call TRBJ1-5; 7 bases are shared with TRBD1. Germline loops: CDR1 SNHLY, CDR2 FYNNEI. J lost 11 bases, V lost 5 bases, and 12 bases had no gene match. This CDR3 has 14 amino acids. The CDR3 DNA sequence: TGTGCCAGCAGTACCCGACAGGGTGACCAGACCCAGCATTTT. Residues: CASSTRQGDQTQHF. Filled out from reference TRBV2 and TRBJ1-5, the complete variable domain reads EPEVTQTPSHQVTQMGQEVILRCVPISNHLYFYWYRQILGQKVEFLVSFYNNEISEKSEIFDDQFSVERPDGSNFTLKIRSTKLEDSAMYFCASSTRQGDQTQHFGDGTRLSIL.

About this clonotype: A much larger clonotype is one base distant, so this may be a read error. The chain has TRBV5-4 and TRBJ2-1; D not resolved. The CDR3 loop spans 14 amino acids. The germline V gene has CDR1 SGHNT and CDR2 YYREEE (reference sequence). The CDR3 reads CASSFHNSHNEQFF. DNA of the CDR3: TGTGCCAGCAGCTTTCATAACTCCCACAATGAGCAGTTCTTC.

The rearrangement joins TRBV2 to TRBJ2-5, with D possibly TRBD1 on 5 matching bases. Germline CDR1 is SNHLY and CDR2 is FYNNEI. The V end was cut by 0 bases, the J end by 4 bases, with 9 bases between. CDR3 length: 14 amino acids. CDR3 sequence (DNA): TGTGCCAGCAGTGAAGCGCCCAGGGCAGAGACCCAGTACTTC. Translating it yields CASSEAPRAETQYF. The full variable domain, in which reference TRBV2 and TRBJ2-5 provide the parts outside the CDR3, is EPEVTQTPSHQVTQMGQEVILRCVPISNHLYFYWYRQILGQKVEFLVSFYNNEISEKSEIFDDQFSVERPDGSNFTLKIRSTKLEDSAMYFCASSEAPRAETQYFGPGTRLLVL.

As for this clonotype: This clone may be a read error of a much larger clone one base away. The V and J genes are TRBV11-2 and TRBJ1-6, with 8 bases fitting TRBD1. The CDR3 length is 14 residues. CDR1 is SGHAT and CDR2 is FQNNGV in the germline V gene. CDR3 coding DNA: TGTGCCAGCAGACGTACAGGGGGAAATTCACCCCTCCAATTT. Translating it yields CASRRTGGNSPLQF.

The V and J genes are TRBV6-2 or TRBV6-3 and TRBJ2-5; 10 bases fit TRBD2. Per the germline V gene, CDR1 is MNHEY and CDR2 is SVGEGT. CDR3 length: 15 residues. J gave up 4 bases and V 6 bases, and 8 bases lay outside the gene matches. The CDR3 protein is CASSQELAGRETQYF. For the CDR3, the DNA is TGTGCCAGCAGCCAAGAACTAGCGGGAAGAGAGACCCAGTACTTC.

This clonotype was observed a few times. The chain recombines TRBV2 with TRBJ2-5, with 7 positions matching TRBD1. V lost 6 bases to trimming and J lost 3 bases; unmatched junction nucleotides: 7. The germline gives CDR1 SNHLY, CDR2 FYNNEI. The CDR3 extends over 14 amino acids. The CDR3 nucleotides are TGTGCCAGCAGCCCCGGGACAGCTAAAGAGACCCAGTACTTC. Its protein product is CASSPGTAKETQYF.

This clonotype was counted ten times or more. The rearrangement uses TRBV10-3 and TRBJ1-5, with TRBD1 identical over 8 bases. V dropped 8 bases and J dropped 3; count of bases not matched to a gene: 9. The germline V gene encodes CDR1 ENHRY and CDR2 SYGVKD. This CDR3 is 15 amino acids long. The CDR3 DNA reads TGTGCCATCGGGCGGACAGGGAACAACAATCAGCCCCAGCATTTT. Encoded protein: CAIGRTGNNNQPQHF.

Worth noting for this clonotype: At one boundary the junction diverges from the germline segment, which might be a read error. The chain joins TRBV12-3 or TRBV12-4 to TRBJ2-7; 7 bases map to TRBD1. The CDR3 contains 14 residues. The CDR3 DNA sequence: TGTGCCAGCAGTCTCTACAGGGGTCGCTACGAGCAGTATTTC. The encoded protein is CASSLYRGRYEQYF.